This T cell receptor (beta chain) was recorded in a study of blood T cells in healthy people across ages. A single count supports this clonotype. Using a J-beta primer mix together with a sample-barcoded 5' primer, a second PCR was run for about 6 to 12 cycles. TCRdb reprocessed the 5' RACE reads via MiXCR and lists one record per CDR3 protein. The sample has around 780,000 distinct CDR3 sequences; roughly 50% are singletons. CDR3 length: 15 amino acids. The ends were cut back, 4 bases at V and 0 bases at J, with 12 bases in the middle. Germline assignment: CDR1 DFQATT and CDR2 SNEGSKA (reference sequence).

The sequence came from a middle-aged man in good health. The genes are TRBV20-1 and TRBJ1-4; D gene uncertain. What was sequenced was blood. As DNA, the CDR3 is TGCAGTGCTAAGGCAGCTACAGCAACTAATGAAAAACTGTTTTTT. Protein: CSAKAATATNEKLFF.